The present T cell receptor (beta chain) was sequenced within a study of OX40 agonist ivuxolimab in advanced cancers. Study-wide context: Ivuxolimab is a fully human IgG2 antibody that activates OX40 (CD134).

Regarding the study as a whole: Dosing at 0.1 to 3.0 mg/kg was accompanied by clonal expansion of CD4+ and CD8+ blood T cells by week 6.

Method: immunoSEQ multiplex PCR; TCRdb's copy keeps in-frame clones and lacks some. The top ten clones hold about 45% of a sample with around 50,000 clones, roughly 89% of them seen once. CDR1 is MNHNS, CDR2 SASEGT, per germline. The V gene lost 8 bases and the J gene lost 0 bases, with 17 bases spanning the gap. This CDR3 contains 15 residues. A note on this clone: Its cognate antigen is unknown.

The sample here was CD4+ or CD8+ T cells sorted from blood, taken in a trial of the OX40 agonist ivuxolimab. This chain uses TRBV6-1 with TRBJ2-7; D remains ambiguous. This sequence was found in an adult with an advanced solid tumor such as melanoma, head and neck, liver or kidney cancer. DNA for the CDR3: TGTGCCAGCTCTGGGTGGAATTTGGGCTCCTACGAGCAGTACTTC. Its protein is CASSGWNLGSYEQYF.